This is a list of T cell receptor beta chains from one sample in a study of CD8+CD57+ T cells in acquired aplastic anemia. TCRdb recomputed calls from the reads with MiXCR, one row per CDR3 protein. Of some 170,000 distinct CDR3 sequences in the sample, roughly 48% were seen once. Source material: sorted CD4+, CD8+, or CD8+CD57+ T cells (not recorded which) from PBMCs. The receptors were gathered from a human donor with aplastic anemia. The CDR3 runs from the conserved cysteine through the conserved F or W. D genes are given only for firm matches. Where a row states a size, it is once, few, many or the class of an expanded clone; other rows omit it.

clone_size | j_call | v_call | d_call | cdr3_nt | cdr3_aa
- | TRBJ2-7 | TRBV10-3 | - | TGTGCCATCAGGACAGCCTACGAGCAGTACTTC | CAIRTAYEQYF
many | TRBJ1-1 | TRBV12-3/TRBV12-4 | - | TGTGCCAGCAGTTTAGGGGGGGGAAGCACTGAAGCTTTCTTT | CASSLGGGSTEAFF
many | TRBJ2-1 | TRBV12-3/TRBV12-4 | - | TGTGCCAGCAGTTTCCCCGACAGGGAGGTTGGCAATGAGCAGTTCTTC | CASSFPDREVGNEQFF
many | TRBJ1-1 | TRBV7-9 | - | TGTGCCAGCAGCCGTGGTTTGATCGAAGCTTTCTTT | CASSRGLIEAFF
- | TRBJ2-7 | TRBV2 | - | TGTGCCAGCCAGAACTACGAGCAGTACTTC | CASQNYEQYF
- | TRBJ2-5 | TRBV7-8 | TRBD1 | TGTGCCAGCGGTATACAGGGGGCCCCAGAGACCCAGTACTTC | CASGIQGAPETQYF
- | TRBJ2-5 | TRBV10-3 | - | TGTGCCAGCAGTGTGTCAATACAAGAGACCCAGTACTTC | CASSVSIQETQYF
few | TRBJ1-1 | TRBV6-1 | - | TGTGCCAGCAGCTGGGTAGGGACTATGAACACTGAAGCTTTCTTT | CASSWVGTMNTEAFF
- | TRBJ2-7 | TRBV20-1 | TRBD1 | TGCAGTGCTACCATCAGGGGGACCCCCTACGAGCAGTACTTC | CSATIRGTPYEQYF
many | TRBJ2-5 | TRBV9 | - | TGTGCCAGCAGCGTAGGGACCCAAGAGACCCAGTACTTC | CASSVGTQETQYF
many | TRBJ2-5 | TRBV7-3 | - | TGTGCCAGCAGCTCCTACCGGGGATTGGGGGTGGAGACCCAGTACTTC | CASSSYRGLGVETQYF
once | TRBJ1-2 | TRBV7-2 | - | TGTGCCAGCAGCTTAGATCAGGCAGGGGATGGCTACACCTTC | CASSLDQAGDGYTF
few | TRBJ1-5 | TRBV27 | - | TGTGCCAGTAAGAGAGGGCAGGGCAGCAATCAGCCCCAGCATTTT | CASKRGQGSNQPQHF
many | TRBJ1-6 | TRBV4-1 | - | TGCGCCAGCAGCCAAGAGCCAGGAAATTCACCCCTCCACTTT | CASSQEPGNSPLHF
- | TRBJ2-2 | TRBV12-3/TRBV12-4 | - | TGTGCCAGCAGTTCCATGGGTTCGAACACCGGGGAGCTGTTTTTT | CASSSMGSNTGELFF